These T cell receptor beta chains were read from a single sample in a study of T cells in Graves' hyperthyroidism and ophthalmopathy. One entry per CDR3 protein, called by TCRdb with MiXCR from the multiplex PCR reads. The sample has about 250,000 distinct CDR3 sequences; approximately 21% are singletons. The sample taken for sequencing was blood. Receptors were obtained from a young man with Graves' ophthalmopathy. The CDR3 runs from the conserved cysteine through the conserved F or W. The D gene is left open where the match is weak. Expanded clones get a size class; other rows say once, few or many, or leave the size out.

TRBJ2-2 TRBV7-9 NA NA TGTGCCAGCAGCTTAGGACTATTACCCGGGGAGCTGTTTTTT CASSLGLLPGELFF
TRBJ2-3 TRBV24-1 NA many TGTGCCACCAGTGACCCGAGGACACCCACAGATACGCAGTATTTT CATSDPRTPTDTQYF
TRBJ2-5 TRBV7-9 NA NA TGTGCCAGCAGCTTATGGGCAGGGCAAGAGACCCAGTACTTC CASSLWAGQETQYF
TRBJ1-5 TRBV6-1 NA NA TGTGCCAGCAGCTTTGGACAAAATCAGCCCCAGCATTTT CASSFGQNQPQHF
TRBJ1-3 TRBV3-1 NA many TGTGCCAGCAGCCAAGATGTGTCTCGACGGACTGGAAACACCATATATTTT CASSQDVSRRTGNTIYF
TRBJ2-5 TRBV11-1 NA NA TGTGCCAGCAGCTTAGTGCCCCAAGAGACCCAGTACTTC CASSLVPQETQYF
TRBJ2-1 TRBV20-1 TRBD2 few TGCAGTGCTAGACTAGCGGGAGTCGATGAGCAGTTCTTC CSARLAGVDEQFF
TRBJ2-6 TRBV7-8 NA NA TGTGCCAGCAGCCGTCTAGGGGTCGCATCCTCTGTGGCCAACGTCCTGACTTTC CASSRLGVASSVANVLTF
TRBJ1-1 TRBV6-1 NA many TGTGCCAGCAGCCACAGGGAGAACACTGAAGCTTTCTTT CASSHRENTEAFF
TRBJ1-1 TRBV7-9 NA many TGTGCCACAAAGACGGAGCAGACGAACACTGAAGCTTTCTTT CATKTEQTNTEAFF
TRBJ2-5 TRBV7-9 NA many TGTGCCAGCAGCTTAGCATGGGGAGCGTCGAGGGAGACCCAGTACTTC CASSLAWGASRETQYF
TRBJ2-1 TRBV24-1 TRBD2 many TGTGCCACCAGTGACCCCCCGGGACTAGCGGGAGCGAGTGAGCAGTTCTTC CATSDPPGLAGASEQFF
TRBJ2-5 TRBV20-1 TRBD2 many TGCAGTGCGTACAAGCGGGAGGGCCGCCAGACCCAGTACTTC CSAYKREGRQTQYF
TRBJ1-1 TRBV5-1 NA few TGCGCCAGCAGCTTCCAGCCGAACACTGAAGCTTTCTTT CASSFQPNTEAFF
TRBJ2-5 TRBV30 NA NA TGTGCCTGGACACCAACCCAAGAGACCCAGTACTTC CAWTPTQETQYF
TRBJ2-3 TRBV28 NA NA TGTGCCAGCAGTGCGCAGGGGCGTGGGACAGATACGCAGTATTTT CASSAQGRGTDTQYF